Detailed here is one TCR beta chain. What it binds is unknown. An end of the junction does not agree with germline; a read error may underlie this. It was genomic DNA that served as the template for profiling TCR beta VDJ and CDR3. One entry per CDR3 protein, called by TCRdb with MiXCR from the reads. The sample shows fewer than 300,000 distinct CDR3 sequences, 82% of them seen only once. An expansion of CD8+CD57+ cells by flow cytometry had been shown in patients chosen for sequencing. Sampling of blood occurred while the patients had still received no therapy. The sample comes from a study of CD8+CD57+ T cells in acquired aplastic anemia. General study findings and limits: Patients and controls shared twenty-nine CD8+ CDR3 sequences.

The CDR3 length is 14 residues. The germline V gene encodes CDR1 SGHDN and CDR2 FVKESK. Sequences were obtained from sorted CD4+, CD8+, or CD8+CD57+ T cells (not recorded which) from PBMCs. The TCR sequence derives from a human donor with aplastic anemia. The chain has TRBV14 and TRBJ1-5; D is unclear. As DNA, the CDR3 is TGTGCCAGCAGCCAAGGGCCTATAGCGAAGGTCTGGAATTTT. Translation: CASSQGPIAKVWNF.